This TCR beta chain was observed in a study of CD8 T cells in ankylosing spondylitis. Findings and limits, study-wide: Among TCR beta sequences, a motif of eight highly homologous variants appeared characteristic of ankylosing spondylitis blood. Earlier studies detected some motif variants in reactive arthritis synovial fluid and blood.

This clonotype was observed at least ten times. Antigen specificity is unknown. TCRdb processed the 5' RACE reads anew with MiXCR; each CDR3 protein has one entry. The sample has 250,000 to 400,000 distinct CDR3 sequences, approximately 10% seen once. This CDR3 is 15 amino acids long. The trim removed 2 bases at V and 0 bases at J, leaving 6 bases unmatched. Germline-derived CDR1 and CDR2 are DFQATT and SNEGSKA (reference sequence). This clonotype was sampled from a female donor with ankylosing spondylitis or in good health (not recorded which). The chain employs TRBV20-1 and TRBJ1-1, with 7 bases matching TRBD1. Source material: blood, either unsorted or a sorted T cell fraction (not recorded which). CDR3 DNA: TGCAGTGCTAGAAACAGGGGTGCGATGAACACTGAAGCTTTCTTT. Protein product: CSARNRGAMNTEAFF.